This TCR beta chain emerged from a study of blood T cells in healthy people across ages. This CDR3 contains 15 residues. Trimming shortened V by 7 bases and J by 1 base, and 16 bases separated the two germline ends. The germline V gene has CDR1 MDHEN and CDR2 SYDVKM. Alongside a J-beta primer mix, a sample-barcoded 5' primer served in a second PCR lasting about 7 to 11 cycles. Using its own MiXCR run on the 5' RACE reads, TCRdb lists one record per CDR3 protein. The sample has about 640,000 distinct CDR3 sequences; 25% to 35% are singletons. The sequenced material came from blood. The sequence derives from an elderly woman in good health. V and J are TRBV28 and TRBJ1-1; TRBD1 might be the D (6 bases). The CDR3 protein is CASNRDIHSNTEAFF. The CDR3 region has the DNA TGTGCCAGCAATAGGGACATTCATTCGAACACTGAAGCTTTCTTT.